The subject of this entry is one TCR beta chain. This entry is derived from a study of cytomegalovirus exposure and HLA in healthy donors. The PCR used 60 Vbeta and 13 Jbeta primers. TCRdb's copy holds only in-frame clones and misses some; the assay was immunoSEQ multiplex PCR. Its clone listing holds about 110,000 clones. This CDR3 is built from 15 residues. V lost 4 bases and J lost 4, with 16 bases in between. CDR1 is SGHDN, CDR2 FVKESK, per germline. The sequence was collected from a man aged 40-49 years in good health and CMV-seropositive. The genes are TRBV14 and TRBJ2-5, with D tentatively TRBD1 (6 bases). The sample taken for sequencing was PBMCs. This CDR3 reads CASSLGTRVSETQYF. CDR3 nucleotides: TGTGCCAGCAGCCTAGGGACAAGGGTTTCAGAGACCCAGTACTTC.